This entry concerns a single T cell receptor (beta chain). Germline V gene lookup returns CDR1 SGHRS and CDR2 YFSETQ. The CDR3 is made up of 13 amino acids. The V and J ends lost 0 bases and 7 bases, in that order; junction bases with no gene match: 0. The data derive from a study of T cell changes during pregnancy in multiple sclerosis. Clones were read by immunoSEQ multiplex PCR, and TCRdb kept only the in-frame ones, dropping some. The table shows around 97,000 clones, with over 75% occurring only once. This specimen consisted of peripheral blood, obtained in the second trimester of pregnancy. This receptor was identified in a female donor in good health, enrolled as a control in a pregnancy study. The genes are TRBV5-1 and TRBJ2-2; 7 bases are shared with TRBD1. The CDR3 nucleotides are TGCGCCAGCAGCTTGGGACAGGGCGGGGAGCTGTTTTTT. This encodes CASSLGQGGELFF.